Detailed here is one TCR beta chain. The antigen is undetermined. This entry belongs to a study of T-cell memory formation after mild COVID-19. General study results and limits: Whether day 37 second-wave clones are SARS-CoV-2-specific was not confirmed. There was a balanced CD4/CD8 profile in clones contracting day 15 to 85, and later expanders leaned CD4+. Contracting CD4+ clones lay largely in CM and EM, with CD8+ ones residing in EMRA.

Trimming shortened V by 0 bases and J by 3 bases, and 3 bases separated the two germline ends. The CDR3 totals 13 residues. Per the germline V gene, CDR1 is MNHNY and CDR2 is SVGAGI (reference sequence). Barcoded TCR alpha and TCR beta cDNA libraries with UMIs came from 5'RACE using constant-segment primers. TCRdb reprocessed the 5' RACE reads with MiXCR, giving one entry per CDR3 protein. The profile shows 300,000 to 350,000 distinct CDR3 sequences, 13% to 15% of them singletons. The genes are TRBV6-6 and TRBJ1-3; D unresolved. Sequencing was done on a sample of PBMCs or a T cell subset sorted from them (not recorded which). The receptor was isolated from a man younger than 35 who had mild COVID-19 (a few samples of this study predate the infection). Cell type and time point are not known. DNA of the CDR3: TGTGCCAGCAGTTACTCCATTGGAAACACCATATATTTT. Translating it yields CASSYSIGNTIYF.